The T cell receptor (beta chain) described here comes from a study of blood T cell repertoires in COVID-19. Study-level background: Acute and convalescent COVID-19 specimens originated in the United States, Italy and Spain. The cDNA or gDNA used as material had been derived from T cells, B-cell-depleted T cells, or PBMCs.

Authors' data handling: Nucleated cell number was recorded as an estimate derived from reference gene primer amplification. Assay used: immunoSEQ multiplex PCR; TCRdb lists only in-frame clones, some missing. V and J calls and clone size are those listed in that table; D and trimming were worked out from the DNA. Of 87,000 or so clones in the sample, under 85% were seen once. From germline, CDR1 is SEHNR and CDR2 FQNEAQ (reference sequence). The CDR3 spans 13 residues. V lost 5 bases, J lost 10 bases, and 14 bases lay in between. The origin of this receptor is a woman in her sixties or seventies with acute or convalescent COVID-19. The J gene is TRBJ1-4, the V gene TRBV7-9; D is uncertain. Sample: peripheral blood. CDR3 residues: CASSTNLLRKLFF. CDR3 bases: TGTGCCAGCAGCACCAACTTGCTGCGAAAACTGTTTTTT. Together with reference TRBV7-9 and TRBJ1-4, the CDR3 gives the full variable domain: DTGVSQNPRHKITKRGQNVTFRCDPISEHNRLYWYRQTLGQGPEFLTYFQNEAQLEKSRLLSDRFSAERPKGSFSTLEIQRTEQGDSAMYLCASSTNLLRKLFFGSGTQLSVL.